Shown below are 10 T cell receptor beta chains from a single sample sequenced in a study of T cell repertoires in ileal Crohn's disease. The method was immunoSEQ multiplex PCR; TCRdb's version includes in-frame clones alone and lacks a portion of them. Of about 59,000 clones in the sample, less than 90% were seen once. Time point specified: neoterminal ileum biopsy at postoperative endoscopy, about 6 months after surgery. The sequencing sample was made of ileal tissue. All receptors derive from an adult with Crohn's disease.

This sequence joins TRBV5-8 and TRBJ2-3, with D tentatively TRBD1 (5 bases). CDR1 and CDR2 from the germline V gene are SGHTS and YDEGEE. V lost 0 bases to trimming and J lost 4 bases, with 18 bases between them. This CDR3 is built from 17 residues. CDR3 residues: CASSLGTRGSLSDTQYF. In nucleotides, the CDR3 is TGTGCCAGCAGCTTGGGGACAAGGGGCTCCCTATCAGATACGCAGTATTTT.

The rearrangement joins TRBV4-1 to TRBJ1-5; D perhaps matches TRBD1 (5 bases). Trimming cost V 0 bases and J 9 bases, with 18 bases left between them. This CDR3 has 16 amino acids. CDR1 and CDR2 (germline): MGHRA, YSYEKL. CDR3 coding DNA: TGCGCCAGCAGCCAAGAATTAGGTCAGGGCCCATTGCCCCAGCATTTT. It yields the protein CASSQELGQGPLPQHF.

This sequence joins TRBV7-9 and TRBJ1-1; D might be TRBD1 (6 bases). The CDR3 runs 14 residues. Per germline, CDR1 SEHNR and CDR2 FQNEAQ (reference sequence). Deletions cut 8 bases from V and 1 base from J, with 14 bases between. CDR3 bases: TGTGCCAGCTCCCTGGGACAATCGAACACTGAAGCTTTCTTT. Protein: CASSLGQSNTEAFF. Supplemented by reference TRBV7-9 and TRBJ1-1, the full variable domain reads DTGVSQNPRHKITKRGQNVTFRCDPISEHNRLYWYRQTLGQGPEFLTYFQNEAQLEKSRLLSDRFSAERPKGSFSTLEIQRTEQGDSAMYLCASSLGQSNTEAFFGQGTRLTVV.

The J gene is TRBJ2-1, the V gene TRBV6-1; 8 nucleotides line up with TRBD2. The germline gives CDR1 MNHNS, CDR2 SASEGT. After removal of 7 bases from V and 10 bases from J, the junction contained 15 bases not matched to a gene. CDR3 length equals 15 residues. The CDR3 region is CASNLAGTTLGEQFF. The CDR3 DNA is TGTGCCAGCAACCTAGCGGGTACGACCTTGGGGGAGCAGTTCTTC.

This rearrangement joins TRBV5-1 to TRBJ2-2, with unresolved D. This CDR3 contains 15 residues. V was clipped by 1 base and J by 10 bases, with 17 bases between them. Germline CDR1 SGHRS, CDR2 YFSETQ. In DNA, the CDR3 is TGCGCCAGCAGCTTGCGCCCCCAAACTCGTGAGGAGCTGTTTTTT. It encodes CASSLRPQTREELFF.

V and J are TRBV2 and TRBJ1-5, with D possibly matching TRBD1 (5 bases). With 5 bases removed from V and 7 bases from J, the gap between germline ends came to 18 bases. Germline V gene data show CDR1 as SNHLY and CDR2 as FYNNEI. The CDR3 totals 15 residues. The CDR3: CASSTGDFIQQPQHF. In DNA, the CDR3 is TGTGCCAGCAGTACTGGGGACTTCATCCAGCAGCCCCAGCATTTT. The full variable domain, with the rest looked up from reference TRBV2 and TRBJ1-5, is EPEVTQTPSHQVTQMGQEVILRCVPISNHLYFYWYRQILGQKVEFLVSFYNNEISEKSEIFDDQFSVERPDGSNFTLKIRSTKLEDSAMYFCASSTGDFIQQPQHFGDGTRLSIL.

The V call is TRBV27, the J call TRBJ1-2; D not resolved. The V end was cut by 5 bases, the J end by 4 bases, with 17 bases between. Germline CDR1 reads MNHEY; CDR2 reads SMNVEV (reference sequence). This CDR3 is 15 amino acids long. Here the CDR3 DNA reads TGTGCCAGCAGTCCCCAACCGTTACTAGGCTATGGCTACACCTTC. Its protein product is CASSPQPLLGYGYTF.

The rearrangement links TRBV11-2 to TRBJ1-1; no firm D call. This CDR3 has 11 amino acids. Per germline, CDR1 SGHAT and CDR2 FQNNGV. The ends were cut back, 2 bases at V and 6 bases at J, with 4 bases in the middle. In DNA form, the CDR3 reads TGTGCCAGCAGCTTATCCGCTGAAGCTTTCTTT. Its protein product is CASSLSAEAFF.

The rearrangement joins TRBV19 to TRBJ2-4, with a weak D call TRBD1 (5 bases). In germline, CDR1 is LNHDA, CDR2 SQIVND (reference sequence). The V and J ends lost 7 bases and 0 bases respectively, with 19 bases between them. CDR3 length equals 17 residues. The CDR3, as DNA: TGTGCCAGTACCCCGCAAGACAGTCTTCTAGCCAAAAACATTCAGTACTTC. It codes for CASTPQDSLLAKNIQYF.

The rearrangement uses TRBV9 and TRBJ1-1, with 11 bases identical to TRBD1. J lost 5 bases, V lost 4 bases, and 13 bases had no gene match. Germline CDR1 is SGDLS and CDR2 is YYNGEE. The CDR3 consists of 17 residues. CDR3 coding DNA: TGTGCCAGCAGCCTAGGGGCCGGACAGGGGGCAAGAACTGAAGCTTTCTTT. Protein product: CASSLGAGQGARTEAFF.